These 22 T cell receptor beta chains originate from one sample sequenced in a study of blood T cell repertoires in COVID-19. Repertoires were generated with immunoSEQ multiplex PCR, while TCRdb's copy carries only in-frame clones and drops some. Counted here are approximately 90,000 clones, 89% occurring once; the ten biggest clones make up approximately 3.6%. What was sequenced was peripheral blood. All receptors come from a woman in her 70s with acute or convalescent COVID-19.

CDR3 sequence (DNA): TGTGCCAGTTCAAACGCGGGTAATTCGCCCTACGAGCAGTACTTC. As protein: CASSNAGNSPYEQYF. This chain joins TRBV19 and TRBJ2-7; TRBD2 might be the D (5 bases). CDR1 and CDR2 (germline): LNHDA, SQIVND (reference sequence). V shed 8 bases and J shed 2 bases, with 19 bases lying between them. The CDR3 is 15 residues long.

V is TRBV28 and J is TRBJ2-5, with 10 nucleotides matching TRBD1. CDR1 MDHEN and CDR2 SYDVKM come from the germline V gene. The CDR3 consists of 17 residues. V dropped 0 bases and J dropped 7; count of bases not matched to a gene: 11. The CDR3 here is CASSLWGQGSGTGTQYF. The CDR3 DNA is TGTGCCAGCAGTTTATGGGGACAGGGGTCCGGAACGGGGACCCAGTACTTC.

The genes are TRBV4-2 and TRBJ1-1; maybe TRBD1 (5 bases). CDR1 is LGHNA and CDR2 is YNFKEQ in the germline V gene. The germline V and J ends were trimmed by 1 base and 2 bases, with 14 bases remaining between them. This CDR3 contains 16 residues. In DNA form, the CDR3 reads TGTGCCAGCAGCCAAGGGTCGACAGACGTAAACACTGAAGCTTTCTTT. Encoded protein: CASSQGSTDVNTEAFF.

The J gene is TRBJ1-1, the V gene TRBV7-8; 9 bases fit TRBD1. CDR1 and CDR2 from the germline V gene are SGHVS and FQNEAQ. The CDR3 consists of 14 residues. V gave up 1 base and J gave up 10 bases; unmatched junction bases: 7. CDR3 sequence reads: CASSLGGTGISAFF. The CDR3 DNA reads TGTGCCAGCAGCTTAGGAGGGACAGGGATCTCAGCTTTCTTT. Full variable domain (remainder filled in from reference TRBV7-8 and TRBJ1-1): GAGVSQSPRYKVAKRGQDVALRCDPISGHVSLFWYQQALGQGPEFLTYFQNEAQLDKSGLPSDRFFAERPEGSVSTLKIQRTQQEDSAVYLCASSLGGTGISAFFGQGTRLTVV.

This clone was recorded only once. This chain uses TRBV29-1 with TRBJ2-1; 7 bases are a match to TRBD2. The germline V gene has CDR1 SQVTM and CDR2 ANQGSEA. V was pared by 7 bases and J by 1 base, with 10 bases of the junction left unmatched. The CDR3 has 15 residues. In DNA form, the CDR3 reads TGCAGCGGGGGACTACCCTCTGCTTCCTACAATGAGCAGTTCTTC. This translates into CSGGLPSASYNEQFF.

In its sample, this clone was seen once. The chain carries TRBV28 and TRBJ1-5; D possibly corresponds to TRBD1 (5 bases). Looked up from germline, CDR1 is MDHEN and CDR2 is SYDVKM. Trimming took off 4 bases at V and 0 bases at J, with 16 bases between the two ends. The CDR3 is 17 amino acids. The CDR3 DNA sequence: TGTGCCAGCAGTTCCTCTTGGACATCCTATAGCAATCAGCCCCAGCATTTT. Translated: CASSSSWTSYSNQPQHF.

This sequence joins TRBV6-2 or TRBV6-3 and TRBJ1-2; possibly TRBD1 for D (5 bases). V lost 5 bases to trimming and J lost 7 bases, with 17 bases between them. The CDR3 has 14 amino acids. The V gene's germline CDR1 is MNHEY and CDR2 SVGEGT. DNA of the CDR3: TGTGCCAGCAGTCTAAGGGGCTTGGTAAGTGGCTACACCTTC. Its protein is CASSLRGLVSGYTF.

The chain couples TRBV4-2 to TRBJ2-2, with TRBD2 matching 8 bases. The CDR3 covers 14 residues. Looked up from germline, CDR1 is LGHNA and CDR2 is YNFKEQ. V lost 6 bases, J lost 6 bases, and 6 bases stayed unmatched. CDR3 coding DNA: TGTGCCAGCAGGGGTCGGGGGGGCTCCGGGGAGCTGTTTTTT. This encodes CASRGRGGSGELFF.

This chain joins TRBV5-4 and TRBJ2-7, with 7 bases matching TRBD1. The CDR3 consists of 15 residues. The germline CDR1 and CDR2 sequences are SGHNT and YYREEE (reference sequence). The trim removed 3 bases at V and 0 bases at J, leaving 6 bases unmatched. The CDR3 region is CASSYLQGSSYEQYF. As DNA, the CDR3 is TGTGCCAGCAGCTATTTACAGGGGAGCTCCTACGAGCAGTACTTC. The whole variable domain, filled in from reference TRBV5-4 and TRBJ2-7, reads ETGVTQSPTHLIKTRGQQVTLRCSSQSGHNTVSWYQQALGQGPQFIFQYYREEENGRGNFPPRFSGLQFPNYSSELNVNALELDDSALYLCASSYLQGSSYEQYFGPGTRLTVT.

The chain carries TRBV7-9 and TRBJ1-4; D is unclear. The CDR3 has 16 residues. Germline loops: CDR1 SEHNR, CDR2 FQNEAQ (reference sequence). Trimming cost V 2 bases and J 5 bases, with 15 bases left between them. The CDR3 DNA is TGTGCCAGCAGCTTAAAACAGTATCCGGGAAATGAAAAACTGTTTTTT. Residues: CASSLKQYPGNEKLFF.

This chain connects TRBV12-3 or TRBV12-4 to TRBJ1-2, with a possible D match to TRBD1 (5 bases). The V end lost 3 bases, the J end lost 4 bases, and 9 bases lay between the germline ends. The CDR3 has 13 amino acids. CDR3 sequence: CASSLTESYGYTF. The DNA for the CDR3 is TGTGCCAGCAGTTTGACAGAGAGCTATGGCTACACCTTC.

This sequence joins TRBV5-1 and TRBJ2-5, with D unclear. The CDR3 is 13 residues long. Germline values: CDR1 SGHRS, CDR2 YFSETQ. The V end lost 4 bases, the J end lost 5 bases, and 12 bases lay between the germline ends. The CDR3 loop is CASSLIERETQYF. The CDR3 DNA follows: TGCGCCAGCAGCCTGATCGAGAGGGAGACCCAGTACTTC.

The chain couples TRBV5-1 to TRBJ2-2; the match to TRBD1 covers 8 bases. Germline trimming cut 0 bases from V and 4 bases from J; bases unmatched to any gene: 5. CDR1 is SGHRS and CDR2 is YFSETQ in the germline V gene. The CDR3 spans 16 residues. CDR3 residues: CASSLGRGLGTGELFF. CDR3 in DNA: TGCGCCAGCAGCTTGGGCAGGGGGCTTGGCACCGGGGAGCTGTTTTTT.

V gene TRBV5-6 combines with J gene TRBJ2-7; 9 bases are shared with TRBD1. Germline CDR1 is SGHDT and CDR2 is YYEEEE. The CDR3 length is 16 residues. Trimming cost V 3 bases and J 6 bases; bases outside gene matches: 13. The CDR3 region has the DNA TGTGCCAGCAGCTCGTGGGGCACAGGGGGCAAAAGCGAGCAGTACGTC. Its translation: CASSSWGTGGKSEQYV.

The rearrangement links TRBV28 to TRBJ1-4; 8 positions agree with TRBD1. There are 16 residues in the CDR3. The trim removed 6 bases at V and 0 bases at J, leaving 6 bases unmatched. Germline V gives CDR1 MDHEN, CDR2 SYDVKM. CDR3 bases: TGTGCCAGCAGCTTCAGGGGGCAGGCAACTAATGAAAAACTGTTTTTT. Amino acid sequence: CASSFRGQATNEKLFF. The full variable domain, in which reference TRBV28 and TRBJ1-4 provide the parts outside the CDR3, is DVKVTQSSRYLVKRTGEKVFLECVQDMDHENMFWYRQDPGLGLRLIYFSYDVKMKEKGDIPEGYSVSREKKERFSLILESASTNQTSMYLCASSFRGQATNEKLFFGSGTQLSVL.

The chain joins TRBV7-9 to TRBJ1-2, with 9 bases lining up with TRBD1. Germline-derived CDR1 and CDR2 are SEHNR and FQNEAQ (reference sequence). CDR3 size: 13 residues. After removal of 5 bases from V and 8 bases from J, the junction contained 6 bases not matched to a gene. The CDR3 nucleotides read TGTGCCAGCAGCCCGGGACAGGGAGTCGGCTACACCTTC. This codes for CASSPGQGVGYTF. Full variable domain (rest looked up from reference TRBV7-9 and TRBJ1-2): DTGVSQNPRHKITKRGQNVTFRCDPISEHNRLYWYRQTLGQGPEFLTYFQNEAQLEKSRLLSDRFSAERPKGSFSTLEIQRTEQGDSAMYLCASSPGQGVGYTFGSGTRLTVV.

The chain carries TRBV6-5 and TRBJ2-2; 10 bases align to TRBD1. The trim removed 10 bases at V and 3 bases at J, leaving 5 bases unmatched. The germline gives CDR1 MNHEY, CDR2 SVGAGI. This CDR3 comprises 14 residues. In DNA form, the CDR3 reads TGTGCCATCGGGGACAGGGGTGACACCGGGGAGCTGTTTTTT. Protein: CAIGDRGDTGELFF.

V and J are TRBV12-5 and TRBJ2-7; D perhaps matches TRBD1 (5 bases). The CDR3 totals 13 residues. V lost 7 bases and J lost 4, with 14 bases in between. Germline-derived CDR1 and CDR2 are LGHNT and FRNRAP. CDR3 sequence reads: CASAPVGVYEQYV. The CDR3, as DNA: TGTGCTAGTGCCCCTGTAGGGGTATACGAGCAGTACGTC.

This chain links TRBV6-2 or TRBV6-3 with TRBJ1-4, with 7 bases that match TRBD1. V lost 3 bases and J lost 13; bases outside the gene matches: 20. The CDR3 sequence is 17 residues long. Germline V gene sequence: CDR1 MNHEY, CDR2 SVGEGT. As DNA, the CDR3 is TGTGCCAGCAGTTATCAACCAGCACCCCGACAGGGATCGGGACTGTTTTTT. Its protein is CASSYQPAPRQGSGLFF.

The genes are TRBV5-5 and TRBJ1-2, with D unresolved. V shed 4 bases and J shed 4 bases, with 8 bases lying between them. Germline CDR1 and CDR2: SGHKS and YYEKEE (reference sequence). The CDR3 is 12 residues long. In nucleotides, the CDR3 is TGTGCCAGCAGCGACGGGTCCTATGGCTACACCTTC. It translates to CASSDGSYGYTF. The variable domain in full, with the rest retrieved from reference TRBV5-5 and TRBJ1-2, is DAGVTQSPTHLIKTRGQQVTLRCSPISGHKSVSWYQQVLGQGPQFIFQYYEKEERGRGNFPDRFSARQFPNYSSELNVNALLLGDSALYLCASSDGSYGYTFGSGTRLTVV.

This rearrangement joins TRBV6-5 to TRBJ1-2, with TRBD1 identical over 10 bases. The CDR3 is made up of 14 amino acids. J gave up 4 bases and V 11 bases, and 10 bases lay outside the gene matches. Germline V gives CDR1 MNHEY, CDR2 SVGAGI. CDR3 DNA: TGTGCCGGCAATAAGGGACAGGGGACCTATGGCTACACCTTC. Its protein product is CAGNKGQGTYGYTF.

The chain uses TRBV3-1 (or the pseudogene TRBV3-2) and TRBJ1-1; a weak D match, TRBD1 (6 bases). The germline CDR1 and CDR2 sequences are LGHDT and YNNKEL (reference sequence). Trimming pared 2 bases from V and 0 bases from J, leaving 7 bases between. CDR3 length: 14 amino acids. CDR3 in DNA: TGTGCCAGCAGCCAATGGACAGTGAACACTGAAGCTTTCTTT. Amino acids: CASSQWTVNTEAFF.